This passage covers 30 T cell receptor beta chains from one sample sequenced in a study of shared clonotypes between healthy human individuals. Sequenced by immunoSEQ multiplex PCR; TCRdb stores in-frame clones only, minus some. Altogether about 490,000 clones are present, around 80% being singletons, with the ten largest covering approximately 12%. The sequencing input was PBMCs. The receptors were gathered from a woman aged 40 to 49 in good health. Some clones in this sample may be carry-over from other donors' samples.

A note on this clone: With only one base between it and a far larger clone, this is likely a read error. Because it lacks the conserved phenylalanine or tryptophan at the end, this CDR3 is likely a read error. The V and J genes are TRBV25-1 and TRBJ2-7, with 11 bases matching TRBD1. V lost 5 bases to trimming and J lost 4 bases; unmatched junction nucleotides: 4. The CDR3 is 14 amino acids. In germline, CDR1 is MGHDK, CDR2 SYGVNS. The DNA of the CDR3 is TGTGCCAGCAGTCGGACAGGGGGCACATACGAGCAGTACTTA. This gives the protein CASSRTGGTYEQYL.

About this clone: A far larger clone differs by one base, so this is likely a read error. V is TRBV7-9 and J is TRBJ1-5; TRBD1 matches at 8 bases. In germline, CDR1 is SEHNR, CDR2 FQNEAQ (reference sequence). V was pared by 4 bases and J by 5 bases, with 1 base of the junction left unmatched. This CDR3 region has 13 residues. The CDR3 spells CASSSQGDQPQHF. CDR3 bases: TGTGCCAGCAGCTCACAGGGGGATCAGCCCCAGCATTTT.

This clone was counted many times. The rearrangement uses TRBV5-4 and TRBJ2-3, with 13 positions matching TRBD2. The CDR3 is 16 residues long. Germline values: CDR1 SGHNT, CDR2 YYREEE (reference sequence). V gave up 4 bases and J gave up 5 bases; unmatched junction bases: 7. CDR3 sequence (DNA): TGTGCCAGCAGCATCGGACTAGCGGGAGTACAAGATACGCAGTATTTT. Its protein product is CASSIGLAGVQDTQYF.

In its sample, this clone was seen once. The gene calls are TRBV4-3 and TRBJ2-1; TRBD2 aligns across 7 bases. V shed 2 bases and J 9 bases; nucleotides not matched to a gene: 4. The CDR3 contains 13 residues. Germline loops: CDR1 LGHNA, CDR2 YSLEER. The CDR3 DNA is TGCGCCAGCAGCCAACTACCGGGGGGTGAGCAGTTCTTC. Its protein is CASSQLPGGEQFF.

In DNA, the CDR3 is TGTGCCAGCAGATCTCTGACAGGGGGCGCTTTTAGGTATGGCTACACCTTC. Its protein is CASRSLTGGAFRYGYTF. The rearrangement links TRBV28 to TRBJ1-2; 10 bases align to TRBD1. This CDR3 has 17 amino acids. CDR1 and CDR2 (germline): MDHEN, SYDVKM. Losses at the gene ends were 6 bases for V and 5 bases for J; bases not matched to a gene: 15.

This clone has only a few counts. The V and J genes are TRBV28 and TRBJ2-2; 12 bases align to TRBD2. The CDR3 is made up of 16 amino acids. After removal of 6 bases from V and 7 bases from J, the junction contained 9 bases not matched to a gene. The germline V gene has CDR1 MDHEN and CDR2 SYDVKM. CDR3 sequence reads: CASRPGLAGLGGELFF. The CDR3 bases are TGTGCCAGCAGGCCCGGACTAGCGGGATTAGGCGGGGAGCTGTTTTTT.

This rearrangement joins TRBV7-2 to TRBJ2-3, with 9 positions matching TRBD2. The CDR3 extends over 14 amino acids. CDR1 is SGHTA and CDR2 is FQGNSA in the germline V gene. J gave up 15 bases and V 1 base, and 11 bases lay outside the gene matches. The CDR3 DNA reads TGTGCCAGCAGCTTAGGACTAGCGGAGGGCTCGCGTTATTTT. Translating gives CASSLGLAEGSRYF.

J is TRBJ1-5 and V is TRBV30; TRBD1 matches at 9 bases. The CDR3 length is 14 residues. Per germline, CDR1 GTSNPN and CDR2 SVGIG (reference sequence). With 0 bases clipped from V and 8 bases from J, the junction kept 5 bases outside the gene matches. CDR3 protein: CAWSVGQGRKPQHF. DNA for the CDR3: TGTGCCTGGAGTGTCGGACAGGGGAGGAAGCCCCAGCATTTT.

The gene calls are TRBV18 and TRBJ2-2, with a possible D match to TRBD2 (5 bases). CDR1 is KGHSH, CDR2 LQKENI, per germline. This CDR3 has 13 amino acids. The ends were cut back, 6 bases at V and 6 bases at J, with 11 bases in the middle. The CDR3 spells CASSTRGSGELFF. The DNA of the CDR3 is TGTGCCAGCTCTACCAGAGGGTCCGGGGAGCTGTTTTTT.

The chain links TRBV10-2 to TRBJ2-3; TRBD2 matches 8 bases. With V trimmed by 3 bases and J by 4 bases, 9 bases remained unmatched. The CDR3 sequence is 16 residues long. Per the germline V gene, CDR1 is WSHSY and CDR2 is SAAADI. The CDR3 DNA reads TGCGCCAGCAGTGAAATAGCGGGAAGGGGGGCAGATACGCAGTATTTT. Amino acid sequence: CASSEIAGRGADTQYF.

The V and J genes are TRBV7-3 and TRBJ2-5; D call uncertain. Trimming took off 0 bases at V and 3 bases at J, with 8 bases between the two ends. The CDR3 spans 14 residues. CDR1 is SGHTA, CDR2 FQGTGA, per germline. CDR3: CASSLTGWKETQYF. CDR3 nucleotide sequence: TGTGCCAGCAGCTTAACAGGGTGGAAAGAGACCCAGTACTTC.

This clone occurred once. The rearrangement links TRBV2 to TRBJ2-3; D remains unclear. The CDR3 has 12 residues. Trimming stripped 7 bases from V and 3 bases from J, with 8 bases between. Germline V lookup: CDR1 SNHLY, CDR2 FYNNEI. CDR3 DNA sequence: TGTGCCAGCATTGGAAATACAGATACGCAGTATTTT. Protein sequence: CASIGNTDTQYF.

CDR3: CASSEKRSQETQYF. In nucleotides, the CDR3 is TGCGCCAGCAGTGAGAAGAGGAGCCAAGAGACCCAGTACTTC. J is TRBJ2-5 and V is TRBV10-2; no clear D gene. From germline, CDR1 is WSHSY and CDR2 SAAADI. Trimming cost V 2 bases and J 1 base, with 8 bases left between them. The CDR3 spans 14 residues.

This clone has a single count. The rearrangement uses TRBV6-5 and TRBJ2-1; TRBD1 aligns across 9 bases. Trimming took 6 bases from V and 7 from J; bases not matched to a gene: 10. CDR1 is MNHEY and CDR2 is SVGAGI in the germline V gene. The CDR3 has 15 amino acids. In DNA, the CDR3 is TGTGCCAGCAGCCCAACCGGGACAGGGTATAATGAGCAGTTCTTC. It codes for CASSPTGTGYNEQFF.

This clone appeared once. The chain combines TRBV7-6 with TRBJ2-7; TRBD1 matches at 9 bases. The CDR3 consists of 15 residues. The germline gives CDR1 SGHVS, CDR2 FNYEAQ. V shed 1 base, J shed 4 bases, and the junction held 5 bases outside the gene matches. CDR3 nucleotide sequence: TGTGCCAGCAGCTTAGGGACAGGGGAGGTATACGAGCAGTACTTC. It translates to CASSLGTGEVYEQYF.

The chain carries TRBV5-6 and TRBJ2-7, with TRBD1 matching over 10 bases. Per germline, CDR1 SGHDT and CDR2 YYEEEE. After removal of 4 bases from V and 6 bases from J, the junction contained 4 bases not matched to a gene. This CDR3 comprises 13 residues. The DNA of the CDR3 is TGTGCCAGCAGCAGGGGACAGGGGTTCGAGCAGTACTTC. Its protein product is CASSRGQGFEQYF.

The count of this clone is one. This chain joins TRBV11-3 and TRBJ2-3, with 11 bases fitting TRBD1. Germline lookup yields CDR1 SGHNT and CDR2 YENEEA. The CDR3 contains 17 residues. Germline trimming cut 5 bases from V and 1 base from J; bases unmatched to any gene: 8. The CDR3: CASSQRTGGAGTDTQYF. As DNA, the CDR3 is TGTGCCAGCAGCCAAAGGACAGGGGGCGCGGGCACAGATACGCAGTATTTT.

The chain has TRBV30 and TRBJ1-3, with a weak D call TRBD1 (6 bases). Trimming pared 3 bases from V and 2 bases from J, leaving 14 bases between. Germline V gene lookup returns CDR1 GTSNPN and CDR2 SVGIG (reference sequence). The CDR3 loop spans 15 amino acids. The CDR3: CAWSGQGYTGNTIYF. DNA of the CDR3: TGTGCCTGGAGCGGCCAGGGGTACACTGGAAACACCATATATTTT. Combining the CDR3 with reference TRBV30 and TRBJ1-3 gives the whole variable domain SQTIHQWPATLVQPVGSPLSLECTVEGTSNPNLYWYRQAAGRGLQLLFYSVGIGQISSEVPQNLSASRPQDRQFILSSKKLLLSDSGFYLCAWSGQGYTGNTIYFGEGSWLTVV.

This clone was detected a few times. The CDR3 nucleotides read TGTGCCATCAGTGAGTCAGGGACAGGGGGCGAGGACTATGGCTACACCTTC. This sequence encodes CAISESGTGGEDYGYTF. This chain links TRBV10-3 with TRBJ1-2; TRBD1 matches at 12 bases. CDR3 length equals 17 residues. The germline CDR1 and CDR2 sequences are ENHRY and SYGVKD. V lost 0 bases to trimming and J lost 3 bases; unmatched junction nucleotides: 5.

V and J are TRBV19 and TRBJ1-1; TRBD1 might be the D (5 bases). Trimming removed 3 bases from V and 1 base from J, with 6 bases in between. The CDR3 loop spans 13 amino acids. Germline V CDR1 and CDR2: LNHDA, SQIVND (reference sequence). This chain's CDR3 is CASSIQGNTEAFF. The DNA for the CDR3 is TGTGCCAGTAGTATCCAGGGGAACACTGAAGCTTTCTTT.

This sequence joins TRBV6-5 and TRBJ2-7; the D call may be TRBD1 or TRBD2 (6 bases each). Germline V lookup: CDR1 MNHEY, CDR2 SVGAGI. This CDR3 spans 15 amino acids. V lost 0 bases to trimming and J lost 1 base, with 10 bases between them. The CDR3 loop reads CASSYSGGGSYEQYF. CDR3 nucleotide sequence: TGTGCCAGCAGTTACTCGGGGGGCGGTTCCTACGAGCAGTACTTC.

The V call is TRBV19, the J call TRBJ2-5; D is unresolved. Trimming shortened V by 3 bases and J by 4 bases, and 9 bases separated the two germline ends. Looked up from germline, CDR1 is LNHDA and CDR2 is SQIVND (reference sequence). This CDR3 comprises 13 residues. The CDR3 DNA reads TGTGCCAGTAGTATCGGGCTAGGAGAGACCCAGTACTTC. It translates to CASSIGLGETQYF.

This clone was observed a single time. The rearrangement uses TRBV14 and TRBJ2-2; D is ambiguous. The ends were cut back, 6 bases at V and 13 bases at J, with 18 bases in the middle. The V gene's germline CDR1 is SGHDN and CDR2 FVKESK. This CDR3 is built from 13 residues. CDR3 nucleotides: TGTGCCAGCAGTCCCACGGGCGACAAGAGGCTGTTTTTT. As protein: CASSPTGDKRLFF.

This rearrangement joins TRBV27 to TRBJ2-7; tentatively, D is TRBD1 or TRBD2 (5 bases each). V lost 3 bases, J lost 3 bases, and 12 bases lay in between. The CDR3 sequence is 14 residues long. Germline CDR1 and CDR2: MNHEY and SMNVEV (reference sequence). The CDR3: CASSFGDRNYEQYF. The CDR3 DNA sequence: TGTGCCAGCAGTTTCGGGGACCGAAACTACGAGCAGTACTTC.

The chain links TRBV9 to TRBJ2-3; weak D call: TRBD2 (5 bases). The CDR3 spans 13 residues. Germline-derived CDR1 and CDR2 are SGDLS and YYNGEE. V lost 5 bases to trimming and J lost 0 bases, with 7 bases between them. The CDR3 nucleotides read TGTGCCAGCAGGCGGGTGAGCACAGATACGCAGTATTTT. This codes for CASRRVSTDTQYF.

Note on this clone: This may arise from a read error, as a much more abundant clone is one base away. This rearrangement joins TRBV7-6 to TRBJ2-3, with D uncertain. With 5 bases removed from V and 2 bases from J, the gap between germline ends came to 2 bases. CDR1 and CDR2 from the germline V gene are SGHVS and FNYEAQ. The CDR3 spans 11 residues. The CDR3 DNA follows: TGTGCCAGCAGCATCACAGATACGCAGTATTTT. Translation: CASSITDTQYF.

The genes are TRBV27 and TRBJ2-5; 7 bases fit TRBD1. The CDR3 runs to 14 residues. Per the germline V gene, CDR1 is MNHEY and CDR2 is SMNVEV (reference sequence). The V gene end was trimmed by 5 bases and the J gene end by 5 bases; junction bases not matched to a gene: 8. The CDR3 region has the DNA TGTGCCAGCAGTGACCGGACAGGTGGGGAGACCCAGTACTTC. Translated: CASSDRTGGETQYF.

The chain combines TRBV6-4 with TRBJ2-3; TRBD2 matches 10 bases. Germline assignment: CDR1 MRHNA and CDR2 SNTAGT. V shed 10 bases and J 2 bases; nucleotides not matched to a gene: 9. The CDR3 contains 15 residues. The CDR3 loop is CATSRTSGSTDTQYF. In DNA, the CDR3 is TGTGCCACTTCCCGGACTAGCGGATCCACAGATACGCAGTATTTT.

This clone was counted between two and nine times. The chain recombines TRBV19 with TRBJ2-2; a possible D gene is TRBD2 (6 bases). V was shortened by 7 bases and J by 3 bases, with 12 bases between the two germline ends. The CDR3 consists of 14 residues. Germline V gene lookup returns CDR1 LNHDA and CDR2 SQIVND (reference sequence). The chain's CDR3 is CASIGGTYTGELFF. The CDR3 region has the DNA TGTGCCAGTATCGGCGGGACCTACACCGGGGAGCTGTTTTTT. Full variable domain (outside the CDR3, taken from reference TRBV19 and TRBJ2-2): DGGITQSPKYLFRKEGQNVTLSCEQNLNHDAMYWYRQDPGQGLRLIYYSQIVNDFQKGDIAEGYSVSREKKESFPLTVTSAQKNPTAFYLCASIGGTYTGELFFGEGSRLTVL.

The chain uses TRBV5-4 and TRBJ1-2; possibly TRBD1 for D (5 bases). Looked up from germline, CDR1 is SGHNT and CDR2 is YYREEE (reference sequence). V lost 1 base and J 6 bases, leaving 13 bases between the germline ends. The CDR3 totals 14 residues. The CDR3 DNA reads TGTGCCAGCAGCTTGCCCCACAGGAAGAATGGCTACACCTTC. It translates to CASSLPHRKNGYTF.